What follows describes a single T cell receptor beta chain. The sample comes from a study of CD8+CD57+ T cells in acquired aplastic anemia. Per germline, CDR1 SNHLY and CDR2 FYNNEI. Trimming stripped 10 bases from V and 1 base from J, with 9 bases between. The CDR3 loop spans 12 amino acids. According to the study, genomic DNA was the template for TCR beta VDJ and CDR3 profiling. TCRdb itself ran the reads through MiXCR, one entry per CDR3 protein. The sample includes about 210,000 distinct CDR3 sequences, around 32% seen only once; the top ten take more than 0.95%. The specimen sequenced was sorted CD4+, CD8+, or CD8+CD57+ T cells (not recorded which) from PBMCs. The genes are TRBV2 and TRBJ2-3; tentative D call: TRBD2 (5 bases). The TCR was taken from a human donor in good health, serving as a control. CDR3 sequence (DNA): TGTGCCACACTCGGGGGCACAGATACGCAGTATTTT. Translated: CATLGGTDTQYF.